These 15 T cell receptor beta chains were sequenced from one sample in a study of T-cell memory formation after mild COVID-19. A single record per CDR3 protein comes from TCRdb applying MiXCR to the 5' RACE reads. Counted here are about 280,000 distinct CDR3 sequences, 8% to 10% occurring once; the ten biggest clones make up less than 25%. The material sequenced was PBMCs or a T cell subset sorted from them (not recorded which). The receptors shown here come from a young man who had mild COVID-19 (a few samples of this study predate the infection). Cell type and time point are not known.

The rearrangement joins TRBV7-2 to TRBJ1-5; 10 bases are a match to TRBD1. Germline values: CDR1 SGHTA, CDR2 FQGNSA. The CDR3 has 16 residues. With 2 bases clipped from V and 7 bases from J, the junction kept 8 bases outside the gene matches. In DNA, the CDR3 is TGTGCCAGCAGCTTACTGGGACAGGGGTCCGGACAGCCCCAGCATTTT. It is translated as CASSLLGQGSGQPQHF.

This clonotype has more than one count but fewer than ten. The chain has TRBV5-1 and TRBJ2-3; perhaps TRBD2 as D (6 bases). CDR1 is SGHRS and CDR2 is YFSETQ in the germline V gene. Deletions cut 4 bases from V and 6 bases from J, with 12 bases between. The CDR3 extends over 13 amino acids. The CDR3 spells CASSPGTPDTQYF. The CDR3, as DNA: TGCGCCAGCAGCCCGGGGACTCCGGATACGCAGTATTTT.

This clonotype was detected ten times or more. The chain combines TRBV5-1 with TRBJ2-1; D gene uncertain. The CDR3 contains 12 residues. CDR1 is SGHRS and CDR2 is YFSETQ in the germline V gene. The V and J ends lost 1 base and 7 bases respectively, with 6 bases between them. The CDR3 sequence is CASSLTENEQFF. DNA of the CDR3: TGCGCCAGCAGCTTGACCGAGAATGAGCAGTTCTTC.

The V call is TRBV4-1, the J call TRBJ2-7; either TRBD1 or TRBD2 may supply D (5 bases each). This CDR3 comprises 17 residues. Between the trimmed V and J ends, which lost 1 base and 3 bases, there was a span of 19 bases. Per germline, CDR1 MGHRA and CDR2 YSYEKL. The DNA of the CDR3 is TGCGCCAGCAGCCAAGGGATATCTCCGGGGACGAACTACGAGCAGTACGTC. Protein sequence: CASSQGISPGTNYEQYV.

This clonotype occurred a few times. The V and J genes are TRBV12-3 or TRBV12-4 and TRBJ1-5; D is unresolved. The CDR3 consists of 14 residues. The germline V and J ends were trimmed by 6 bases and 7 bases, with 16 bases remaining between them. The CDR3 DNA is TGTGCCAGCAGCTTCGACAAAAGGATCCAGCCCCAGCATTTT. It codes for CASSFDKRIQPQHF.

This clonotype was detected many times. This chain uses TRBV6-2 or TRBV6-3 with TRBJ2-1, with a possible D match to TRBD2 (6 bases). This CDR3 comprises 16 residues. Germline values: CDR1 MNHEY, CDR2 SVGEGT. Deletions cut 4 bases from V and 5 bases from J, with 18 bases between. The CDR3 spells CASSSRGGGVNNEQFF. Written as DNA, the CDR3 is TGTGCCAGCAGTTCAAGGGGTGGAGGGGTCAACAATGAGCAGTTCTTC.

This clonotype appeared many times. The rearrangement uses TRBV7-6 and TRBJ2-2; D possibly uses TRBD1 or TRBD2 (5 bases each). Germline-derived CDR1 and CDR2 are SGHVS and FNYEAQ. This CDR3 comprises 18 residues. The ends were cut back, 4 bases at V and 0 bases at J, with 18 bases in the middle. CDR3 DNA sequence: TGTGCCAGCAGCTGGGGGATCGTCTGGTCTTCGAACACCGGGGAGCTGTTTTTT. It encodes CASSWGIVWSSNTGELFF.

This clonotype was counted at least ten times. The chain carries TRBV12-3 or TRBV12-4 and TRBJ1-1; D is unclear. The CDR3 runs to 14 residues. V was cut by 7 bases and J by 4 bases, with 16 bases left in between. The CDR3 nucleotides read TGTGCCAGCAAACTAGACCCCCGGAGCACTGAAGCTTTCTTT. Translating it yields CASKLDPRSTEAFF.

The rearrangement links TRBV20-1 to TRBJ2-3, with D hard to call. The CDR3 has 13 amino acids. CDR1 DFQATT and CDR2 SNEGSKA come from the germline V gene (reference sequence). The CDR3 DNA follows: TGCAGCTGCCGGGCACCCGCCACAGATACGCAGTATTTT. This codes for CSCRAPATDTQYF.

This clonotype came up many times. The chain is built from TRBV29-1 and TRBJ2-5; 8 bases agree with TRBD2. The CDR3 is made up of 13 amino acids. Looked up from germline, CDR1 is SQVTM and CDR2 is ANQGSEA. The CDR3 loop reads CTLNRGGSETQYF. The DNA of the CDR3 is TGCACCCTAAATCGGGGGGGATCTGAGACCCAGTACTTC.

This clonotype was counted ten times or more. V usage is TRBV6-2 or TRBV6-3 and J usage is TRBJ2-3; TRBD1 aligns across 8 bases. CDR3 length: 13 residues. V lost 6 bases to trimming and J lost 1 base; unmatched junction nucleotides: 0. Germline-derived CDR1 and CDR2 are MNHEY and SVGEGT. DNA of the CDR3: TGTGCCAGCAGGGGACAGGGCACAGATACGCAGTATTTT. This translates into CASRGQGTDTQYF.

This clonotype occurred many times. The chain joins TRBV5-1 to TRBJ2-1; D is uncertain. The CDR3 runs 16 residues. Germline values: CDR1 SGHRS, CDR2 YFSETQ. Trimming pared 0 bases from V and 8 bases from J, leaving 18 bases between. CDR3 in amino acids: CASSLGHTVSGDEQFF. Here the CDR3 DNA reads TGCGCCAGCAGCTTGGGGCATACTGTTAGTGGCGATGAGCAGTTCTTC.

The chain links TRBV5-1 to TRBJ1-2; no clear D gene. Germline loops: CDR1 SGHRS, CDR2 YFSETQ. Trimming stripped 1 base from V and 6 bases from J, with 7 bases between. The CDR3 length is 12 residues. The CDR3 protein is CASSLTKDGYTF. In DNA form, the CDR3 reads TGCGCCAGCAGCTTGACCAAGGATGGCTACACCTTC.

A few counts support this clonotype. The chain uses TRBV7-2 and TRBJ2-1; 7 nucleotides align to TRBD1. CDR3 length: 16 residues. Germline values: CDR1 SGHTA, CDR2 FQGNSA. Losses at the gene ends were 5 bases for V and 4 bases for J; bases not matched to a gene: 11. CDR3 DNA sequence: TGTGCCAGCAGCCGCTACCCCGGGACAGCATACAATGAGCAGTTCTTC. It translates to CASSRYPGTAYNEQFF. The variable domain in full, completed from reference TRBV7-2 and TRBJ2-1, reads GAGVSQSPSNKVTEKGKDVELRCDPISGHTALYWYRQSLGQGLEFLIYFQGNSAPDKSGLPSDRFSAERTGGSVSTLTIQRTQQEDSAVYLCASSRYPGTAYNEQFFGPGTRLTVL.

This rearrangement joins TRBV12-3 or TRBV12-4 to TRBJ2-1, with no clear D. The V end was cut by 0 bases, the J end by 8 bases, with 11 bases between. The CDR3 contains 14 residues. The CDR3 region has the DNA TGTGCCAGCAGTTTAGCTGACCGAGTGGATGAGCAGTTCTTC. Residues: CASSLADRVDEQFF.